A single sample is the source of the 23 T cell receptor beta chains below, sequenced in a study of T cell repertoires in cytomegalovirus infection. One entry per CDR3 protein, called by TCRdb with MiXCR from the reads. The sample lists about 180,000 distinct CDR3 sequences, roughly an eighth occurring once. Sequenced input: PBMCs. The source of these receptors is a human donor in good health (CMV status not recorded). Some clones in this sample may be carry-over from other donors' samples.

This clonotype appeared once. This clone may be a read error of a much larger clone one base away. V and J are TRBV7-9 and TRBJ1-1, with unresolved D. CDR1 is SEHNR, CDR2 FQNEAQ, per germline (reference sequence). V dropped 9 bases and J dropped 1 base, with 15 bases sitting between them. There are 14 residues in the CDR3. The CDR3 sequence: CARSPQPGNTEAFF. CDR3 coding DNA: TGTGCCAGGAGCCCACAGCCGGGGAACACTGAAGCTTTCTTT.

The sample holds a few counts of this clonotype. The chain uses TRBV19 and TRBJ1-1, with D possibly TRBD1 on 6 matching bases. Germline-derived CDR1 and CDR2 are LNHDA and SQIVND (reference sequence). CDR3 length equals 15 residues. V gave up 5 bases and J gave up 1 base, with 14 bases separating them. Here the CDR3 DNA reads TGTGCCAGTAGTCTTCCGGGGACAAGGAACACTGAAGCTTTCTTT. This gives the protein CASSLPGTRNTEAFF.

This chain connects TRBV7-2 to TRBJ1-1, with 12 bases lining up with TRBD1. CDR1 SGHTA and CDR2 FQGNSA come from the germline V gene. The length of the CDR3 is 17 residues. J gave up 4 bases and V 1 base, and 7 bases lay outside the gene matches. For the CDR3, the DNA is TGTGCCAGCAGCTTAGTCGGGACAGGGGGCCGAGGCACTGAAGCTTTCTTT. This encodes CASSLVGTGGRGTEAFF.

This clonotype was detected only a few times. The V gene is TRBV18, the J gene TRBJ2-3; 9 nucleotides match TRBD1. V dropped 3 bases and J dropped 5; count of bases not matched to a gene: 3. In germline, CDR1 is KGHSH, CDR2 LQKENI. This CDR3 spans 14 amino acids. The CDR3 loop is CASSPRDRVDTQYF. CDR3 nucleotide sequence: TGTGCCAGCTCACCCCGGGACAGGGTAGATACGCAGTATTTT.

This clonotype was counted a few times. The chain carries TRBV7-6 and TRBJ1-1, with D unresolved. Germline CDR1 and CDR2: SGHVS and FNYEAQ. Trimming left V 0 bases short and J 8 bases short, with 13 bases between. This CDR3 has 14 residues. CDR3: CASSLAGSRKEAFF. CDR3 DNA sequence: TGTGCCAGCAGCTTAGCGGGGAGCAGAAAAGAAGCTTTCTTT.

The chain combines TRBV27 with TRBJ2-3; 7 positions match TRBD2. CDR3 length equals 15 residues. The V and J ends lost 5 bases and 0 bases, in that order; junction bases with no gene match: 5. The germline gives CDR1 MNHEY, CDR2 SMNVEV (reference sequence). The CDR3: CASSVFSGSTDTQYF. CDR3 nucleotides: TGTGCCAGCAGTGTTTTTAGCGGGAGCACAGATACGCAGTATTTT.

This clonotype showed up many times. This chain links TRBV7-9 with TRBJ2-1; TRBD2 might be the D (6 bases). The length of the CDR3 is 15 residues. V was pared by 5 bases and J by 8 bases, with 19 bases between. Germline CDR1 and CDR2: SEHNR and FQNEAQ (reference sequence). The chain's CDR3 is CASSARGGTSDEQFF. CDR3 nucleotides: TGTGCCAGCAGCGCGAGGGGCGGGACCAGCGATGAGCAGTTCTTC.

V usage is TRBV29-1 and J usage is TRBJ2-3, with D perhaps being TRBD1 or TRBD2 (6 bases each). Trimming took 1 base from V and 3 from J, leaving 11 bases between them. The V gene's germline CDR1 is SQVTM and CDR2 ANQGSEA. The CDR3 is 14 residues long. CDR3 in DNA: TGCAGCGTTGAAGGAACGGGGGCAACAGATACGCAGTATTTT. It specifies CSVEGTGATDTQYF.

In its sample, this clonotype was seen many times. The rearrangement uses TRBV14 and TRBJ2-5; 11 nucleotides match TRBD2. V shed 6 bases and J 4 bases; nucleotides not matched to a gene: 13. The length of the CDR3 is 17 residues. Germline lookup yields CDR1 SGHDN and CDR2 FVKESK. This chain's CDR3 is CASRSRPLSGRAETQYF. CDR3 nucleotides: TGTGCCAGCAGGTCCCGCCCTCTTAGCGGGAGGGCAGAGACCCAGTACTTC.

Here the CDR3 DNA reads TGTGCCAGCTCCTTAGAGAATGAGCAGTTCTTC. Translated: CASSLENEQFF. The V call is TRBV7-4, the J call TRBJ2-1, with D unclear. V lost 8 bases and J lost 7, with 9 bases in between. The germline CDR1 and CDR2 sequences are SGHVT and SQSDAQ. CDR3 length: 11 amino acids.

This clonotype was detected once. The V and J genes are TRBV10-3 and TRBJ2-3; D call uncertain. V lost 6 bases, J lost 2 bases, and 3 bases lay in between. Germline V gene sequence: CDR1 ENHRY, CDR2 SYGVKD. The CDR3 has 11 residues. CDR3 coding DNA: TGTGCCATCAGGGACACAGATACGCAGTATTTT. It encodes CAIRDTDTQYF.

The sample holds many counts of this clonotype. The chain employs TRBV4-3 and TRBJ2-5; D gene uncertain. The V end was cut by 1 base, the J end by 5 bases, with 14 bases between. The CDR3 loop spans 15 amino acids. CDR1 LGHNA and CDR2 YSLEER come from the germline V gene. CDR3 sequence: CASSQAAVMGETQYF. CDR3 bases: TGCGCCAGCAGCCAAGCTGCAGTCATGGGGGAGACCCAGTACTTC.

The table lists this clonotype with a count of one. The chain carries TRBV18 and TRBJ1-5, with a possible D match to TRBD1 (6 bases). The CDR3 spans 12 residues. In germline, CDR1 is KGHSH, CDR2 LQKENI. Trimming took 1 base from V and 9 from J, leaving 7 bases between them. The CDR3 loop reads CASSPQGGPQHF. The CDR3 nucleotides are TGTGCCAGCTCACCACAGGGGGGGCCCCAGCATTTT.

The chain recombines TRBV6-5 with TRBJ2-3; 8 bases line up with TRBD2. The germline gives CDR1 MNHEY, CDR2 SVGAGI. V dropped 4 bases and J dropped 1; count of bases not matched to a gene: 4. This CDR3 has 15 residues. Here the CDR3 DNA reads TGTGCCAGCAGTTTCCGGCGGGGGGGCACAGATACGCAGTATTTT. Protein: CASSFRRGGTDTQYF.

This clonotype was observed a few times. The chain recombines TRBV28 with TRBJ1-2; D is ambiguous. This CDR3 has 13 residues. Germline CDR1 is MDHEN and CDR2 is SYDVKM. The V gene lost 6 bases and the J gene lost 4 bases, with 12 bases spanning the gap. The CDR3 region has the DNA TGTGCCAGCAGAGCCCCGGTATCCTATGGCTACACCTTC. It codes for CASRAPVSYGYTF.

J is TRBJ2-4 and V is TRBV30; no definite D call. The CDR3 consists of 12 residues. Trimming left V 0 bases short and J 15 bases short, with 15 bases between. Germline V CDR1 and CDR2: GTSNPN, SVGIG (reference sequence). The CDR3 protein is CAWSVSPQERYF. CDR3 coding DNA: TGTGCCTGGAGTGTATCCCCGCAGGAGAGGTACTTC.

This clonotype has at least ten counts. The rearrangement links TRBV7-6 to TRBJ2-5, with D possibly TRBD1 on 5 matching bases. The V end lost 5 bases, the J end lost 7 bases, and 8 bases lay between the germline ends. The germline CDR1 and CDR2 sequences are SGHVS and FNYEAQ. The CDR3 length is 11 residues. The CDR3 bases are TGTGCCAGCAGCCAGCAGGGGACCCAGTACTTC. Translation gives CASSQQGTQYF.

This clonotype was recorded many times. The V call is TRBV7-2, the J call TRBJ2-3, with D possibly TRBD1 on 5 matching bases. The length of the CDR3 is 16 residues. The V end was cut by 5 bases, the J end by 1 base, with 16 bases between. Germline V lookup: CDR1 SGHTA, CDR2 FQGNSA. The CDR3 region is CASSRPGLPRTDTQYF. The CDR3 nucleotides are TGTGCCAGCAGCAGACCAGGGTTACCCCGCACAGATACGCAGTATTTT.

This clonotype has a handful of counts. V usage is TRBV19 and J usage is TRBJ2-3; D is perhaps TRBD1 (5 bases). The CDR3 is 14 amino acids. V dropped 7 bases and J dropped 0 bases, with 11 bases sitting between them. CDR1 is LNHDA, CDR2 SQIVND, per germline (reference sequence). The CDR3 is CASTQGSSTDTQYF. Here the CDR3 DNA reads TGTGCCAGTACCCAGGGCTCTAGCACAGATACGCAGTATTTT.

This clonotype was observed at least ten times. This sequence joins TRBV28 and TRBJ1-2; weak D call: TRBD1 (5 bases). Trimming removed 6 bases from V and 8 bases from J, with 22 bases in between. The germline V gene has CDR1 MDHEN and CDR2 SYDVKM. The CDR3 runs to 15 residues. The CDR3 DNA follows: TGTGCCAGCAGCCTGGGACGGCGGATCTGGGGGGGCTACACCTTC. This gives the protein CASSLGRRIWGGYTF.

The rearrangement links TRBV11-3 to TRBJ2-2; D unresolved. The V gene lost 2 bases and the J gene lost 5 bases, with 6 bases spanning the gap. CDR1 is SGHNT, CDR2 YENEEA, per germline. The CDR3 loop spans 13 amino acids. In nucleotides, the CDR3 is TGTGCCAGCAGCTTAAAATTTACCGGGGAGCTGTTTTTT. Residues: CASSLKFTGELFF.

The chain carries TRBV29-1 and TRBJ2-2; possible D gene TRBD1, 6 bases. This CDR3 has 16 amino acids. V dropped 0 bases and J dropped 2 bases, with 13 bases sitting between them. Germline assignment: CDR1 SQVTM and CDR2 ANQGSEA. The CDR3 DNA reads TGCAGCGTTGAAGAAGTTCGGGGACACAACACCGGGGAGCTGTTTTTT. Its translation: CSVEEVRGHNTGELFF.

Here the CDR3 reads CASSSQGPEQFF. The DNA of the CDR3 is TGTGCCAGCAGTTCACAGGGTCCAGAGCAGTTCTTC. The J gene is TRBJ2-1, the V gene TRBV27, with D possibly matching TRBD1 (6 bases). Germline loops: CDR1 MNHEY, CDR2 SMNVEV (reference sequence). This CDR3 is 12 amino acids long. The V and J ends lost 4 bases and 10 bases respectively, with 11 bases between them.